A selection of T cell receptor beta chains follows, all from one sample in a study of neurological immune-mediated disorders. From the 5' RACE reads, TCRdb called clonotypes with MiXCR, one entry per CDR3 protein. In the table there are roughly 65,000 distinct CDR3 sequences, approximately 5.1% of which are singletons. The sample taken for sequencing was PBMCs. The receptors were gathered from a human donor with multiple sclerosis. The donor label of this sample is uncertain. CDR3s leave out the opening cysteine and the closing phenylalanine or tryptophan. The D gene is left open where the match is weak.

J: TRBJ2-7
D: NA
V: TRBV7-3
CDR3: ASSPGVGREQY

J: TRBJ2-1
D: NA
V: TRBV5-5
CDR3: ASSLGAFNEQF

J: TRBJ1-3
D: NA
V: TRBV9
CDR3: ASSVSSQGSGNTIY

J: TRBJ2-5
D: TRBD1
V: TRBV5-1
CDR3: ASSLAGGPETQY

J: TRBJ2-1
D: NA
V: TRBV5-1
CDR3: ASSLLGQGNSYNEQF

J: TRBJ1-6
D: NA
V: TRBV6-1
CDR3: ASSERVFYNSPLH

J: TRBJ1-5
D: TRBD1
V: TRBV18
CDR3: ASSLSTGGRGQPQH

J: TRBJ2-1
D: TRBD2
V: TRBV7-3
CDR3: ASSLIGFSGRDNEQF

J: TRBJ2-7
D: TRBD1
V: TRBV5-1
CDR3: ASSGGTGGNEQY

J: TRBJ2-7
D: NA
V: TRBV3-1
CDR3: ASSQELLVYEQY

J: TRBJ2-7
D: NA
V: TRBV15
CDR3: ATSRDQDSVY

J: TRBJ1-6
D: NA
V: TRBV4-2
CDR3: ASSQDAGGHSPLH

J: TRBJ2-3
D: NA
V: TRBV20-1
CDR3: SSSRVAFRADTQY

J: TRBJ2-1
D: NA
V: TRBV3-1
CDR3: ASSQDGSPSREQF

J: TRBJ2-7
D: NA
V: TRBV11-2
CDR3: ASSLLPGPYEQY

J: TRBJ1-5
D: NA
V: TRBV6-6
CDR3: ASRTLISYQPQH

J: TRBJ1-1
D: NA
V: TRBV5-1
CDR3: ASSLDWGANTEAF

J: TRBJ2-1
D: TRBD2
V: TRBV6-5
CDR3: ASSYSLAGDNEQF

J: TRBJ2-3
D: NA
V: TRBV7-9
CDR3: ASSWLPYGSQY

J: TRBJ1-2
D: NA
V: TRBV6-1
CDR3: ASRPRGGYGYT

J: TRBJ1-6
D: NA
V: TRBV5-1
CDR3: ASSLEAGTSSYNSPLH

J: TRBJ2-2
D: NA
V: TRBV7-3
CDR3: ASSLNSPSNTGELF

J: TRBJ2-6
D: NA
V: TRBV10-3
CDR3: AISEPWAPWTADAGANVLT

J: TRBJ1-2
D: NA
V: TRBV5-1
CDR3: ASSLSVAFGYT

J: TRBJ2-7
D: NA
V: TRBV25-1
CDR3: ASSEGYEQY

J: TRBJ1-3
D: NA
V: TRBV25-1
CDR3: ASSEPGAKGNTIY

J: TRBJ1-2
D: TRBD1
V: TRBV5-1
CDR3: ASSEPGQGDGYT

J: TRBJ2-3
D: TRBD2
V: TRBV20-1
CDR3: SASPVAGGTDTQY

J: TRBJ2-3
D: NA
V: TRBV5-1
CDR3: ASSLGQADTQY

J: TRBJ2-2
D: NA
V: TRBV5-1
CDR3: ASSHPGSTGELF

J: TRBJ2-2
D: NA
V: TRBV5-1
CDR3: ASSRRDIPPGELF

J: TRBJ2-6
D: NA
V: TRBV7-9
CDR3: ASSPWQAPGANVLT

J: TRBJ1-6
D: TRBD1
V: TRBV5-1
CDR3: ASSYFGQDNSPLH

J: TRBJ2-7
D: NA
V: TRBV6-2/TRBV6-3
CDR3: ASSYLGTDDEQY

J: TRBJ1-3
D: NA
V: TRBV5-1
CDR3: ASSLEGTGNTIY

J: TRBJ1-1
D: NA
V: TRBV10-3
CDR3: AISGTAEDTEAF

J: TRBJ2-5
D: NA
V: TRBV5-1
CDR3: ASRSSNQETQY

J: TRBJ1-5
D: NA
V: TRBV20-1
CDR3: SARDLVRGLIL

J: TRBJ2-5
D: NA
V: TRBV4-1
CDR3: ASSQIGQETQY

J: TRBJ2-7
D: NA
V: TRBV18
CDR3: ASSPTGISYEQY

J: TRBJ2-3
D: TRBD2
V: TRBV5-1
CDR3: ASRILAGVTDTQY

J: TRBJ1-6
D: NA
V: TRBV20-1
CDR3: SAREDTNSPLH

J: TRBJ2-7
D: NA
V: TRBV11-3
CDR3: ASSLGMGRHEQY

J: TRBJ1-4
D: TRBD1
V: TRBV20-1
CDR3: SALDRGRDEKLF

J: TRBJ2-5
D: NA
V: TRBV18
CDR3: ASSPAYQETQY

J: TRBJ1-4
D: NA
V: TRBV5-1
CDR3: ASSLLAARGEKLF

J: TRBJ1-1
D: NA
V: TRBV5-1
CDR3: ASSDQPNTEAF